Shown below are 28 T cell receptor beta chains from a single sample sequenced in a study of T cells after posttransplantation cyclophosphamide. Busulfan-fludarabine conditioning, marrow transplant, and cyclophosphamide on days +3 and +4 were administered. Clones were read by immunoSEQ multiplex PCR, and TCRdb kept only the in-frame ones, dropping some. The table records about 12,000 clones without singletons, the ten largest covering about 25%. The starting material was PBMCs, obtained after allogeneic stem cell transplant with posttransplant cyclophosphamide. These receptors came from a female patient in her forties or fifties who received an allogeneic stem cell transplant from an unrelated donor, was CMV-positive, and had acute GVHD only. A share of the T cells may be of graft donor origin.

This clone appeared many times. The rearrangement links TRBV25-1 to TRBJ1-4; 9 bases fit TRBD1. Germline CDR1 MGHDK, CDR2 SYGVNS. With 3 bases clipped from V and 7 bases from J, the junction kept 6 bases outside the gene matches. The CDR3 is 15 amino acids. CDR3 region: CASSDRQGVGEKLFF. CDR3 sequence (DNA): TGTGCCAGCAGTGACAGACAGGGGGTTGGTGAAAAACTGTTTTTT.

This clone was seen more than once but under ten times. V and J are TRBV29-1 and TRBJ1-2, with unresolved D. CDR1 SQVTM and CDR2 ANQGSEA come from the germline V gene. Trimming took off 3 bases at V and 1 base at J, with 6 bases between the two ends. The length of the CDR3 is 12 residues. This CDR3 is CSVEAVNYGYTF. In DNA form, the CDR3 reads TGCAGCGTTGAGGCGGTTAACTATGGCTACACCTTC.

This clone was seen many times. The CDR3 DNA follows: TGTGCCAGCAGCTTACAAGGAGGAGGGACTGGGCCGAGGAACACTGAAGCTTTCTTT. Amino acids: CASSLQGGGTGPRNTEAFF. The V gene is TRBV5-5, the J gene TRBJ1-1, with D perhaps matching TRBD1 (5 bases). CDR1 is SGHKS, CDR2 YYEKEE, per germline (reference sequence). CDR3 length: 19 amino acids. Trimming left V 2 bases short and J 1 base short, with 24 bases between.

The V and J genes are TRBV7-3 and TRBJ2-3; 10 nucleotides agree with TRBD2. CDR1 is SGHTA, CDR2 FQGTGA, per germline. The CDR3 covers 15 residues. V dropped 5 bases and J dropped 6; count of bases not matched to a gene: 8. This chain's CDR3 is CASSPGTSEMDTQYF. DNA for the CDR3: TGTGCCAGCAGCCCTGGGACTAGCGAAATGGATACGCAGTATTTT.

This clone was recorded many times. V usage is TRBV6-5 and J usage is TRBJ2-7, with D perhaps TRBD2 (6 bases). Trimming removed 4 bases from V and 4 bases from J, with 20 bases in between. CDR1 and CDR2 (germline): MNHEY, SVGAGI. The CDR3 length is 16 residues. CDR3 nucleotides: TGTGCCAGCAGTTCAGGGACTCCCCACAACTCATACGAGCAGTACTTC. This codes for CASSSGTPHNSYEQYF.

There are many counts of this clone. The chain has TRBV10-3 and TRBJ2-7; tentative D call: TRBD1 (5 bases). Germline assignment: CDR1 ENHRY and CDR2 SYGVKD. This CDR3 contains 14 residues. The V gene lost 0 bases and the J gene lost 4 bases, with 10 bases spanning the gap. The CDR3 sequence: CAISESSGQYEQYF. The DNA for the CDR3 is TGTGCCATCAGTGAGTCGTCAGGACAATACGAGCAGTACTTC.

This clone was seen at least ten times. The V gene is TRBV5-1, the J gene TRBJ2-1, with 8 bases aligning to TRBD1. The CDR3 consists of 16 residues. Germline loops: CDR1 SGHRS, CDR2 YFSETQ. V shed 0 bases, J shed 8 bases, and the junction held 10 bases outside the gene matches. The CDR3 loop reads CASSLARGQGVDEQFF. CDR3 nucleotide sequence: TGCGCCAGCAGCTTGGCCAGAGGACAGGGAGTGGATGAGCAGTTCTTC.

This clone was recorded at least ten times. The J gene is TRBJ2-7, the V gene TRBV6-7; D gene uncertain. TRBV6-7 has ORF status, its function being uncertain. V shed 8 bases and J shed 7 bases, with 24 bases lying between them. This CDR3 has 15 amino acids. In DNA form, the CDR3 reads TGTGCCAGCTGCTACTACAGTTATCCCTCAGAGGAGCAGTACTTC. As protein: CASCYYSYPSEEQYF.

This clone is termed medium-sized (0.01 to 0.1%). The rearrangement links TRBV10-1 to TRBJ1-4; D is possibly TRBD1 (6 bases). Trimming took 0 bases from V and 7 from J, leaving 24 bases between them. The CDR3 has 19 amino acids. Germline V CDR1 and CDR2: WNHNN, SYGVQD (reference sequence). The CDR3 DNA sequence: TGCGCCAGCAGTGAGTCGAAAAGAGGGGGGGCCCCTTCCCGTGAAAAACTGTTTTTT. Encoded protein: CASSESKRGGAPSREKLFF.

The sample holds many counts of this clone. The V call is TRBV7-9, the J call TRBJ1-1; perhaps TRBD1 as D (5 bases). CDR3 length: 14 amino acids. The germline gives CDR1 SEHNR, CDR2 FQNEAQ (reference sequence). Trimming left V 2 bases short and J 0 bases short, with 7 bases between. Here the CDR3 DNA reads TGTGCCAGCAGCTTAATGACAGTGAACACTGAAGCTTTCTTT. It yields the protein CASSLMTVNTEAFF.

This clone appeared many times. This chain links TRBV5-4 with TRBJ2-1; 11 nucleotides agree with TRBD2. Per germline, CDR1 SGHNT and CDR2 YYREEE (reference sequence). Trimming cost V 4 bases and J 5 bases; bases outside gene matches: 8. CDR3 length: 16 amino acids. CDR3 nucleotide sequence: TGTGCCAGCAGCGATGGGACTAGCGGAACCAACAATGAGCAGTTCTTC. As protein: CASSDGTSGTNNEQFF.

This clone was observed a few times. The chain recombines TRBV9 with TRBJ1-5, with TRBD1 identical over 7 bases. Germline V gives CDR1 SGDLS, CDR2 YYNGEE. The CDR3 sequence is 15 residues long. The J segment lost 4 bases and the V segment lost 4 bases, leaving 8 bases of the junction unmatched. CDR3 DNA: TGTGCCAGCAGCCCCTCAGGGGGGCCGAATCAGCCCCAGCATTTT. This gives the protein CASSPSGGPNQPQHF.

This clone turned up a few times. The V call is TRBV7-9, the J call TRBJ2-5; tentatively, D is TRBD1 (5 bases). Gene TRBJ2-7 matches the end of the DNA better, so the J call may be wrong. Germline-derived CDR1 and CDR2 are SEHNR and FQNEAQ (reference sequence). The CDR3 sequence is 13 residues long. DNA of the CDR3: TGTGCCAGCAGCATGACAGCGTACTACGAGCAGTACTTC. It yields the protein CASSMTAYYEQYF.

This clone was seen repeatedly, ten times or more. The chain carries TRBV10-3 and TRBJ2-1; the match to TRBD1 covers 7 bases. There are 15 residues in the CDR3. Germline lookup yields CDR1 ENHRY and CDR2 SYGVKD. The J segment lost 6 bases and the V segment lost 4 bases, leaving 9 bases of the junction unmatched. The CDR3 nucleotides are TGTGCCATCAGTGGGCTGCAGGGGGAGATCAATGAGCAGTTCTTC. Translation gives CAISGLQGEINEQFF.

This clone was seen at least ten times. The rearrangement links TRBV7-9 to TRBJ2-7, with TRBD2 as a possible D gene (6 bases). Germline CDR1 reads SEHNR; CDR2 reads FQNEAQ (reference sequence). V was cut by 6 bases and J by 5 bases, with 11 bases left in between. This CDR3 has 12 amino acids. In DNA, the CDR3 is TGTGCCAGCAGTCGGGACTCTAACGAGCAGTACTTC. Residues: CASSRDSNEQYF.

This clone appeared many times. The rearrangement links TRBV6-5 to TRBJ2-5, with D maybe TRBD2 (6 bases). The CDR3 consists of 14 residues. Germline CDR1 MNHEY, CDR2 SVGAGI. V lost 0 bases and J lost 12, with 17 bases in between. Written as DNA, the CDR3 is TGTGCCAGCAGTTACTCGAGTCTCGCCTGGGAGGAGTACTTC. Protein sequence: CASSYSSLAWEEYF.

The chain combines TRBV9 with TRBJ1-2, with 9 bases matching TRBD1. This CDR3 contains 15 residues. Unmatched junction bases numbered 8, after V lost 4 bases and J lost 4 bases. Germline CDR1 SGDLS, CDR2 YYNGEE. The CDR3 coding sequence is TGTGCCAGCAGCACTAACAGGGGGCGCAGCTATGGCTACACCTTC. Protein product: CASSTNRGRSYGYTF.

The sample holds many counts of this clone. The chain is built from TRBV29-1 and TRBJ1-3; no clear D gene. The germline V gene has CDR1 SQVTM and CDR2 ANQGSEA. V was pared by 7 bases and J by 1 base, with 11 bases between. This CDR3 has 13 residues. CDR3 DNA sequence: TGCAGCGCCAGACTCGGTTCTGGAAACACCATATATTTT. Protein: CSARLGSGNTIYF.

Ten or more counts support this clone. This chain joins TRBV2 and TRBJ2-1, with a weak D call TRBD1 (5 bases). Trimming shortened V by 10 bases and J by 5 bases, and 12 bases separated the two germline ends. Germline V gene lookup returns CDR1 SNHLY and CDR2 FYNNEI. The CDR3 covers 12 residues. The CDR3 loop is CATNKGDNEQFF. Written as DNA, the CDR3 is TGTGCCACCAACAAAGGGGACAATGAGCAGTTCTTC.

The V call is TRBV20-1, the J call TRBJ2-2; D is ambiguous. The germline gives CDR1 DFQATT, CDR2 SNEGSKA (reference sequence). This CDR3 spans 11 amino acids. V gave up 3 bases and J gave up 5 bases, with 4 bases separating them. The CDR3, as DNA: TGCAGTGCTAGCTGTACCGGGGAGCTGTTTTTT. Encoded protein: CSASCTGELFF.

The chain has TRBV28 and TRBJ1-2; D is undetermined. V was pared by 5 bases and J by 4 bases, with 8 bases between. This CDR3 has 12 amino acids. Germline CDR1 and CDR2: MDHEN and SYDVKM. As DNA, the CDR3 is TGTGCCAGCAGTCCCCTCGTCTATGGCTACACCTTC. This encodes CASSPLVYGYTF.

The rearrangement joins TRBV28 to TRBJ1-2, with 7 nucleotides matching TRBD1. Per germline, CDR1 MDHEN and CDR2 SYDVKM. The CDR3 has 16 amino acids. Losses at the gene ends were 8 bases for V and 4 bases for J; bases not matched to a gene: 16. Written as DNA, the CDR3 is TGTGCCAGCGCAAGTCTTCAGGGACAGACTTTCTATGGCTACACCTTC. Encoded protein: CASASLQGQTFYGYTF.

This clone was seen more than once but under ten times. This could be a read error, since a much larger clone is one nucleotide away. J is TRBJ2-5 and V is TRBV4-1, with D maybe TRBD1 (6 bases). Judging by the DNA end, TRBJ2-7 fits better; the J call may be wrong. CDR3 length equals 15 residues. The germline V gene encodes CDR1 MGHRA and CDR2 YSYEKL. CDR3 sequence (DNA): TGCGCCAGCAGCCAGGCCAGGACAGTCCCCTACGAGCAGTACTTC. Translated: CASSQARTVPYEQYF.

This clone was observed many times. As DNA, the CDR3 is TGTGCCAGCAGCCTAGGACTGGTCAATGAGCAGTTCTTC. This gives the protein CASSLGLVNEQFF. The V call is TRBV4-2, the J call TRBJ2-1, with D tentatively TRBD2 (5 bases). Trimming took off 4 bases at V and 6 bases at J, with 10 bases between the two ends. This CDR3 spans 13 amino acids. Germline-derived CDR1 and CDR2 are LGHNA and YNFKEQ.

This clone was observed many times. J is TRBJ2-1 and V is TRBV12-5, with D tentatively TRBD2 (6 bases). Deletions cut 2 bases from V and 0 bases from J, with 14 bases between. Looked up from germline, CDR1 is LGHNT and CDR2 is FRNRAP. The CDR3 runs to 17 residues. The DNA of the CDR3 is TGTGCTAGTGGTTTGAATTGGGGAGGAAGCTCCTACAATGAGCAGTTCTTC. Translating it yields CASGLNWGGSSYNEQFF. The whole variable domain, filled in from reference TRBV12-5 and TRBJ2-1, reads DARVTQTPRHKVTEMGQEVTMRCQPILGHNTVFWYRQTMMQGLELLAYFRNRAPLDDSGMPKDRFSAEMPDATLATLKIQPSEPRDSAVYFCASGLNWGGSSYNEQFFGPGTRLTVL.

This clone was recorded at least ten times. The sample holds other DNA sequences that translate to the same CDR3. The J gene is TRBJ2-7, the V gene TRBV2; D is perhaps TRBD2 (6 bases). The V end lost 5 bases, the J end lost 2 bases, and 13 bases lay between the germline ends. Germline V gene lookup returns CDR1 SNHLY and CDR2 FYNNEI. This CDR3 region has 14 residues. CDR3 DNA sequence: TGTGCCAGCAGTTGGACTACCGCTACCTACGAGCAGTACTTC. Its translation: CASSWTTATYEQYF.

This clone was recorded many times. The chain is built from TRBV27 and TRBJ1-2; D unclear. Trimming removed 4 bases at V and 6 bases at J, with 21 bases between. The CDR3 length is 16 residues. CDR1 is MNHEY and CDR2 is SMNVEV in the germline V gene (reference sequence). The CDR3 region has the DNA TGTGCCAGCAGTTCCCGGAGGGCCCAACAGATCCATGGCTACACCTTC. Protein: CASSSRRAQQIHGYTF.

This clone was counted many times. The J gene is TRBJ2-2, the V gene TRBV2, with a weak D call TRBD2 (5 bases). Germline loops: CDR1 SNHLY, CDR2 FYNNEI. V was cut by 3 bases and J by 1 base, with 15 bases left in between. CDR3 size: 17 residues. The CDR3 bases are TGTGCCAGCAGTGACAGAGGGTATTCTTTGAACACCGGGGAGCTGTTTTTT. It encodes CASSDRGYSLNTGELFF.